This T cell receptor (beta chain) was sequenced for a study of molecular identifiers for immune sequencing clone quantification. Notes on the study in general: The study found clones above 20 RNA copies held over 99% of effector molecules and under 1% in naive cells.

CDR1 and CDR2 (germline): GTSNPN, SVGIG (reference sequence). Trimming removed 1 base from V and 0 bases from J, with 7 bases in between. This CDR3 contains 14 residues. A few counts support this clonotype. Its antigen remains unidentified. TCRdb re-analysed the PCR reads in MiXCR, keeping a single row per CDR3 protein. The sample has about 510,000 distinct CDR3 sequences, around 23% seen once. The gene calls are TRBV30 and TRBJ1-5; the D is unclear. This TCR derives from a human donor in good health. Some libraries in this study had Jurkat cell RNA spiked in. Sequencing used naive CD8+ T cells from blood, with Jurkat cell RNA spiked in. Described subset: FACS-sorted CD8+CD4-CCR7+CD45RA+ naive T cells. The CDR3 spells CAWSAGYSNQPQHF. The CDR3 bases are TGTGCCTGGAGTGCAGGATATAGCAATCAGCCCCAGCATTTT.